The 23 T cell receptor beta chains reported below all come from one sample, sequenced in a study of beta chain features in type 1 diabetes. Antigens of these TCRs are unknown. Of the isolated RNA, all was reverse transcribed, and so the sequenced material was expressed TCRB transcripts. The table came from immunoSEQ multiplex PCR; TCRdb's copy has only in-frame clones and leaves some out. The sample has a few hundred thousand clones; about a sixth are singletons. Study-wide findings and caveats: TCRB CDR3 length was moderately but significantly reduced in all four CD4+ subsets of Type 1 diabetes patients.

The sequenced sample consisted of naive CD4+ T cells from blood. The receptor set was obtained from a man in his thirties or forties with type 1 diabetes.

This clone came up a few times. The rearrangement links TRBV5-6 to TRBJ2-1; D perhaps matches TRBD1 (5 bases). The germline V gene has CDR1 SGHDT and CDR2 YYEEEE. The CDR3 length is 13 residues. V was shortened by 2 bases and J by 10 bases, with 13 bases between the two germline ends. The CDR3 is CASSLVQAIEQFF. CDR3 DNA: TGTGCCAGCAGCTTAGTACAGGCTATAGAGCAGTTCTTC.

The CDR3 sequence: CAIRARGSQETQYF. CDR3 nucleotide sequence: TGTGCCATCAGAGCGCGAGGGTCCCAAGAGACCCAGTACTTC. The chain combines TRBV10-3 with TRBJ2-5; D is possibly TRBD2 (5 bases). Germline assignment: CDR1 ENHRY and CDR2 SYGVKD. Trimming stripped 6 bases from V and 1 base from J, with 12 bases between. This CDR3 has 14 residues.

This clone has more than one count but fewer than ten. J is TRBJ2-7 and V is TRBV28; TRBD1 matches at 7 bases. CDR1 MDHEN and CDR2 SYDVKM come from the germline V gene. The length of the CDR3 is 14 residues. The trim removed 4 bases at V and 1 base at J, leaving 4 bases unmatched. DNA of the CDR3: TGTGCCAGCAGTTCCTCAGGGGGTTCCTACGAGCAGTACTTC. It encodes CASSSSGGSYEQYF.

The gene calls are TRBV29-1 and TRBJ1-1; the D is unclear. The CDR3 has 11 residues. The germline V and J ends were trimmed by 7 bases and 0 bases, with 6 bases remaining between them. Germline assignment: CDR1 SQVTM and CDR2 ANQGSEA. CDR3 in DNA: TGCAGCGGTGGGTTGAACACTGAAGCTTTCTTT. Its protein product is CSGGLNTEAFF.

The CDR3 is CASSVGTRGGNEQFF. CDR3 sequence (DNA): TGTGCCAGCAGCGTAGGAACCCGCGGCGGAAATGAGCAGTTCTTC. The chain employs TRBV9 and TRBJ2-1, with D unclear. Trimming took off 0 bases at V and 7 bases at J, with 14 bases between the two ends. Per the germline V gene, CDR1 is SGDLS and CDR2 is YYNGEE. The CDR3 is 15 residues long.

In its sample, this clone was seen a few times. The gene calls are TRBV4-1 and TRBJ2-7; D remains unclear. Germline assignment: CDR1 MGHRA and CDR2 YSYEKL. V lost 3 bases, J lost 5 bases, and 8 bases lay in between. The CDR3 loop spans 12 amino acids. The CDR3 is CASSQVGDEQYF. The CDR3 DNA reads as TGCGCCAGCAGCCAGGTGGGCGACGAGCAGTACTTC.

The CDR3 sequence is CASSFVAQGGADTQYF. In DNA, the CDR3 is TGTGCCAGCTCATTTGTGGCCCAGGGAGGCGCAGATACGCAGTATTTT. The gene calls are TRBV18 and TRBJ2-3, with D possibly TRBD2 on 6 matching bases. Germline values: CDR1 KGHSH, CDR2 LQKENI. Deletions cut 5 bases from V and 4 bases from J, with 19 bases between. This CDR3 has 16 amino acids. The full variable domain, its missing parts supplied by reference TRBV18 and TRBJ2-3, is NAGVMQNPRHLVRRRGQEARLRCSPMKGHSHVYWYRQLPEEGLKFMVYLQKENIIDESGMPKERFSAEFPKEGPSILRIQQVVRGDSAAYFCASSFVAQGGADTQYFGPGTRLTVL.

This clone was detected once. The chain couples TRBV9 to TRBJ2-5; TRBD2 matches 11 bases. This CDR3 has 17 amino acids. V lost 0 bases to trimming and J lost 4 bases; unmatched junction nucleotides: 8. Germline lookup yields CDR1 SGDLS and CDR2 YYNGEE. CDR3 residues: CASSVATWLAGGETQYF. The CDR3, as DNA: TGTGCCAGCAGCGTAGCTACATGGCTAGCGGGAGGAGAGACCCAGTACTTC.

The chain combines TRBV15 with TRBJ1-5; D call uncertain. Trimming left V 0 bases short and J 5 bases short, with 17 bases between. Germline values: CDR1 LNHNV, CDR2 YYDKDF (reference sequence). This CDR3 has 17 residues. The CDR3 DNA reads TGTGCCACCAGCAGAGATCCGTCGCCTGGGTCTGATCAGCCCCAGCATTTT. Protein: CATSRDPSPGSDQPQHF.

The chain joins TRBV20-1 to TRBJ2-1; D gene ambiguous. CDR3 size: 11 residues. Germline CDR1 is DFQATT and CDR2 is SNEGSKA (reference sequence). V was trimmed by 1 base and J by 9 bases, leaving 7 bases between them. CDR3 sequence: CSARASAEQFF. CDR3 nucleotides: TGCAGTGCTAGAGCCAGCGCTGAGCAGTTCTTC.

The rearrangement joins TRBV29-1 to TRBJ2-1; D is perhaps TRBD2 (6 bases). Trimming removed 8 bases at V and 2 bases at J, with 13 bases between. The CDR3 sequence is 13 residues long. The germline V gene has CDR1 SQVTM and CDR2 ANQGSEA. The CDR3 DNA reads TGCAGCTTCGAGGGGAGGCCCTACAATGAGCAGTTCTTC. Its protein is CSFEGRPYNEQFF.

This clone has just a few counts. DNA of the CDR3: TGCGCCAGCAGCTTGGGAGACAGGAACTATGGCTACACCTTC. Its protein is CASSLGDRNYGYTF. The genes are TRBV5-1 and TRBJ1-2; weak D call: TRBD1 (6 bases). This CDR3 contains 14 residues. Trimming stripped 0 bases from V and 2 bases from J, with 8 bases between. Germline CDR1 reads SGHRS; CDR2 reads YFSETQ.

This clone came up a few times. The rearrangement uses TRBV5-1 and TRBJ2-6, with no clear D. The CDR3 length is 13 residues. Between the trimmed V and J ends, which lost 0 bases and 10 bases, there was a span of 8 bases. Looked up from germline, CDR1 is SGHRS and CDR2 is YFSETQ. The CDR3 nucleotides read TGCGCCAGCAGCTTGGGGCAGGTTAACGTCCTGACTTTC. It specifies CASSLGQVNVLTF.

CDR3 protein: CATTPRLYSGANVLTF. The CDR3 nucleotides are TGTGCCACCACACCCCGTCTGTACTCTGGGGCCAACGTCCTGACTTTC. The J gene is TRBJ2-6, the V gene TRBV27, with no clear D. CDR3 length equals 16 residues. Germline V gene lookup returns CDR1 MNHEY and CDR2 SMNVEV (reference sequence). Trimming removed 10 bases at V and 0 bases at J, with 16 bases between.

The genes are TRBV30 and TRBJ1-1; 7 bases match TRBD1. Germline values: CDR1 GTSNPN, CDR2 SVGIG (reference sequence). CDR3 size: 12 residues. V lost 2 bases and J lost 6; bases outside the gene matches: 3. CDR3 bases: TGTGCCTGGAGTAACAGGGGAGCTGAAGCTTTCTTT. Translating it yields CAWSNRGAEAFF. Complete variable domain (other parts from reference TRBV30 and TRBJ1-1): SQTIHQWPATLVQPVGSPLSLECTVEGTSNPNLYWYRQAAGRGLQLLFYSVGIGQISSEVPQNLSASRPQDRQFILSSKKLLLSDSGFYLCAWSNRGAEAFFGQGTRLTVV.

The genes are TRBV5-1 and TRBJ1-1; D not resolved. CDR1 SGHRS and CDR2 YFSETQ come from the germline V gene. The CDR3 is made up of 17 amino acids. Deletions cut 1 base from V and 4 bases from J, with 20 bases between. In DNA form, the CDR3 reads TGCGCCAGCAGCTTGATTCCCGCCAGCGGGCCGGGCACTGAAGCTTTCTTT. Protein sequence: CASSLIPASGPGTEAFF.

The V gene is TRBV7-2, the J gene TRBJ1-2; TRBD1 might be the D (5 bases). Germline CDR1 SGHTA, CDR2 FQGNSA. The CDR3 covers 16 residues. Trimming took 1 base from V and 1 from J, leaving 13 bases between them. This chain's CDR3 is CASSLVWDGDNYGYTF. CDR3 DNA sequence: TGTGCCAGCAGCTTAGTGTGGGACGGAGATAACTATGGCTACACCTTC.

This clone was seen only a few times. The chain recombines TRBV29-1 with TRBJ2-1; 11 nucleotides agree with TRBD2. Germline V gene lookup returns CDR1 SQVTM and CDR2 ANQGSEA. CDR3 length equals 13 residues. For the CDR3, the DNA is TGCAGTACGTTGGTAGCGGGAGGGCGCGAGCAGTTCTTC. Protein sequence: CSTLVAGGREQFF.

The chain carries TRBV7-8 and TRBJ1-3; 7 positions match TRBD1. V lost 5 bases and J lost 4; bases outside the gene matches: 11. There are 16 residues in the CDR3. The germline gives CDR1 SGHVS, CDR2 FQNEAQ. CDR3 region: CASSPGGTANGNTIYF. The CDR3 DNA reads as TGTGCCAGCAGCCCGGGAGGGACAGCGAACGGAAACACCATATATTTT.

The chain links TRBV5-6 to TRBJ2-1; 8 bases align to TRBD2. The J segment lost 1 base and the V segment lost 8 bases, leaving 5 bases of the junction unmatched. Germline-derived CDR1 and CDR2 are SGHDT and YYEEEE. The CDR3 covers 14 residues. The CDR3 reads CASQVAGSYNEQFF. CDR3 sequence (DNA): TGTGCCAGTCAGGTAGCGGGATCCTACAATGAGCAGTTCTTC.

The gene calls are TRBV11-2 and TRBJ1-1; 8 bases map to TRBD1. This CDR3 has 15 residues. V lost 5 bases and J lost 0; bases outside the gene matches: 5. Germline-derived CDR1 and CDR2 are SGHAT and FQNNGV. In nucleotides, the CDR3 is TGTGCCAGCAGCACCAGGACAGGGCTGAACACTGAAGCTTTCTTT. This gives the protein CASSTRTGLNTEAFF.

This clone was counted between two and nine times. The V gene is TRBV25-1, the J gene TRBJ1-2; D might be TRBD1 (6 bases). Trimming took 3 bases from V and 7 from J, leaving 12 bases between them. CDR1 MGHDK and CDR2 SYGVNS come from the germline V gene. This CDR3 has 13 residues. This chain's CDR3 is CASSDIQGFGYTF. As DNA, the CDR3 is TGTGCCAGCAGTGATATCCAGGGGTTTGGCTACACCTTC.

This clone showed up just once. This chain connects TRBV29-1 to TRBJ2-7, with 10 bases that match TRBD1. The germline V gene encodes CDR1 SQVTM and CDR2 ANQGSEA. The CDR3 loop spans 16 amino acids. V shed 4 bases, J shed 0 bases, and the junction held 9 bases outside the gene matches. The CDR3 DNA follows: TGCAGCGTTGCCGCCAGGACAGGGGGGATCTCCTACGAGCAGTACTTC. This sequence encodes CSVAARTGGISYEQYF.